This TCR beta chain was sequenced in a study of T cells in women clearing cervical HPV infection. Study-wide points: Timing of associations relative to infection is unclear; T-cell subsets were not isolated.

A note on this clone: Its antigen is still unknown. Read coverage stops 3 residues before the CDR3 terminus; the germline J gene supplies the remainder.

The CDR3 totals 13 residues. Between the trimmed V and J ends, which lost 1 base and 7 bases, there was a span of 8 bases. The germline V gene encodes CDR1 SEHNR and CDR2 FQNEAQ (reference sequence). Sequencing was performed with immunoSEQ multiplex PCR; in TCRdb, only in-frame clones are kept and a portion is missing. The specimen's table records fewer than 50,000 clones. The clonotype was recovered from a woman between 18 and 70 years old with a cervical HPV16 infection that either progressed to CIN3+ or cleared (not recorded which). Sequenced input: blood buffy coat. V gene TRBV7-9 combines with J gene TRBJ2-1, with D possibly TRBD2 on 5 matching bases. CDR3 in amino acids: CASSLVPGNEQFF. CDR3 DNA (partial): TGTGCCAGCAGCTTAGTCCCGGGGAATGAG.